One sample yielded the 30 T cell receptor beta chains listed below, sequenced in a study of shared clonotypes between healthy human individuals. CD45RO negativity and positive selection for CCR7 defined naive CD8 cells, a population that excluded terminally differentiated effector memory CD45RA+ cells. The assay was immunoSEQ multiplex PCR, and TCRdb's table has in-frame clones only and misses some. The data contain over 2,000,000 clones, about 94% of them seen just once; the ten biggest clones take up about 1.6%. Sequencing used naive CD8+ T cells from PBMCs. The receptors here all came from a man between 18 and 29 years old in good health. Some clones in this sample may be carry-over from other donors' samples.

CDR3: CASSDYVGEQFF. CDR3 DNA: TGTGCCAGCAGTGATTACGTCGGTGAGCAGTTCTTC. The rearrangement joins TRBV2 to TRBJ2-1; D remains ambiguous. Per germline, CDR1 SNHLY and CDR2 FYNNEI. The CDR3 is 12 residues long. The V end lost 3 bases, the J end lost 9 bases, and 9 bases lay between the germline ends. Based on the CDR3 plus reference TRBV2 and TRBJ2-1, the full variable domain is EPEVTQTPSHQVTQMGQEVILRCVPISNHLYFYWYRQILGQKVEFLVSFYNNEISEKSEIFDDQFSVERPDGSNFTLKIRSTKLEDSAMYFCASSDYVGEQFFGPGTRLTVL.

The CDR3 DNA reads TGTGCCAGCAGCTTATACGGTACAGATACGCAGTATTTT. Protein product: CASSLYGTDTQYF. This chain connects TRBV11-2 to TRBJ2-3; D is uncertain. The CDR3 length is 13 residues. The germline gives CDR1 SGHAT, CDR2 FQNNGV. V lost 2 bases and J 3 bases, leaving 6 bases between the germline ends. Complete variable domain (other parts from reference TRBV11-2 and TRBJ2-3): EAGVAQSPRYKIIEKRQSVAFWCNPISGHATLYWYQQILGQGPKLLIQFQNNGVVDDSQLPKDRFSAERLKGVDSTLKIQPAKLEDSAVYLCASSLYGTDTQYFGPGTRLTVL.

This clone came up once. J is TRBJ2-1 and V is TRBV6-4; D possibly uses TRBD1 or TRBD2 (6 bases each). Looked up from germline, CDR1 is MRHNA and CDR2 is SNTAGT. CDR3 length equals 15 residues. V lost 3 bases and J 0 bases, leaving 9 bases between the germline ends. The CDR3: CASSEQGGSYNEQFF. The CDR3 DNA reads as TGTGCCAGCAGTGAACAGGGAGGCTCCTACAATGAGCAGTTCTTC.

Comment on this clone: The sample holds other DNA sequences that translate to the same CDR3. The rearrangement uses TRBV28 and TRBJ1-5, with 8 nucleotides matching TRBD1. There are 14 residues in the CDR3. Germline loops: CDR1 MDHEN, CDR2 SYDVKM. Trimming removed 6 bases from V and 4 bases from J; junction bases left unmatched: 5. The CDR3 DNA is TGTGCCAGCAGCCCGACAGGGGCAAATCAGCCCCAGCATTTT. This sequence encodes CASSPTGANQPQHF.

V is TRBV27 and J is TRBJ1-2; D gene ambiguous. Germline V gives CDR1 MNHEY, CDR2 SMNVEV (reference sequence). There are 14 residues in the CDR3. V gave up 7 bases and J gave up 5 bases, with 17 bases separating them. CDR3 nucleotide sequence: TGTGCCAGCACTCAAGGGCCCCTTGGGTATGGCTACACCTTC. Its protein product is CASTQGPLGYGYTF.

V usage is TRBV10-2 and J usage is TRBJ2-7; D uncertain. The V gene lost 8 bases and the J gene lost 0 bases, with 11 bases spanning the gap. The germline gives CDR1 WSHSY, CDR2 SAAADI. The CDR3 sequence is 13 residues long. CDR3 region: CASGRALSYEQYF. CDR3 coding DNA: TGCGCCAGCGGAAGGGCGCTCTCCTACGAGCAGTACTTC.

This rearrangement joins TRBV10-2 to TRBJ2-7; 8 bases agree with TRBD2. The CDR3 contains 14 residues. The V and J ends lost 9 bases and 4 bases, in that order; junction bases with no gene match: 11. In germline, CDR1 is WSHSY, CDR2 SAAADI. This chain's CDR3 is CASSGTRSLYEQYF. Written as DNA, the CDR3 is TGCGCCAGTTCCGGGACTAGATCCCTATACGAGCAGTACTTC.

The chain joins TRBV7-9 to TRBJ2-5; D is perhaps TRBD2 (6 bases). Between the trimmed V and J ends, which lost 8 bases and 2 bases, there was a span of 15 bases. The CDR3 spans 14 residues. Germline assignment: CDR1 SEHNR and CDR2 FQNEAQ (reference sequence). The CDR3 DNA reads as TGTGCCAGCTCTGGACTATACAGACAAGAGACCCAGTACTTC. Protein: CASSGLYRQETQYF.

The J gene is TRBJ2-7, the V gene TRBV5-1; 8 nucleotides match TRBD2. The V gene end was trimmed by 5 bases and the J gene end by 6 bases; junction bases not matched to a gene: 4. The CDR3 is made up of 12 amino acids. CDR1 is SGHRS, CDR2 YFSETQ, per germline. The CDR3 DNA sequence: TGCGCCAGCAGTCCCGGGGGGGGCGAGCAGTACTTC. It is translated as CASSPGGGEQYF.

This clone came up once. The chain links TRBV9 to TRBJ2-7; D may be TRBD1 (6 bases). Germline CDR1 is SGDLS and CDR2 is YYNGEE. This CDR3 contains 14 residues. Between the trimmed V and J ends, which lost 0 bases and 3 bases, there was a span of 10 bases. CDR3 sequence reads: CASSVGDTDYEQYF. In DNA form, the CDR3 reads TGTGCCAGCAGCGTAGGGGACACGGACTACGAGCAGTACTTC. The full variable domain, rest sourced from reference TRBV9 and TRBJ2-7, is DSGVTQTPKHLITATGQRVTLRCSPRSGDLSVYWYQQSLDQGLQFLIQYYNGEERAKGNILERFSAQQFPDLHSELNLSSLELGDSALYFCASSVGDTDYEQYFGPGTRLTVT.

J is TRBJ2-2 and V is TRBV30, with D hard to call. The CDR3 is made up of 12 amino acids. V lost 2 bases and J lost 6, with 7 bases in between. From germline, CDR1 is GTSNPN and CDR2 SVGIG (reference sequence). The CDR3 DNA reads as TGTGCCTGGAGTTGGACGCCCGGGGAGCTGTTTTTT. As protein: CAWSWTPGELFF.

This rearrangement joins TRBV9 to TRBJ2-7, with 11 bases identical to TRBD2. The CDR3 loop spans 15 amino acids. J lost 4 bases, V lost 4 bases, and 7 bases had no gene match. Germline V gene lookup returns CDR1 SGDLS and CDR2 YYNGEE. In DNA, the CDR3 is TGTGCCAGCAGCAACTGGACTAGCGGGCTATACGAGCAGTACTTC. Protein product: CASSNWTSGLYEQYF.

CDR3 bases: TGTGCCAGCAGTTACCCGGACAGGGGAGGCGAAAAACTGTTTTTT. Its translation is CASSYPDRGGEKLFF. The rearrangement uses TRBV6-6 and TRBJ1-4; TRBD1 aligns across 9 bases. Per the germline V gene, CDR1 is MNHNY and CDR2 is SVGAGI (reference sequence). The CDR3 contains 15 residues. V shed 2 bases and J 8 bases; nucleotides not matched to a gene: 6.

The chain carries TRBV6-1 and TRBJ2-7, with D possibly TRBD2 on 6 matching bases. The CDR3 runs to 15 residues. Trimming pared 4 bases from V and 5 bases from J, leaving 18 bases between. Germline CDR1 and CDR2: MNHNS and SASEGT. CDR3 sequence: CASSVGGSGFHEQYF. CDR3 DNA sequence: TGTGCCAGCAGTGTCGGGGGTTCGGGGTTCCACGAGCAGTACTTC.

Points on this clone: The sample carries other DNA sequences with the same CDR3. V gene TRBV7-2 combines with J gene TRBJ1-3, with D possibly TRBD1 on 5 matching bases. Germline loops: CDR1 SGHTA, CDR2 FQGNSA. V shed 2 bases and J shed 1 base, with 6 bases lying between them. The CDR3 covers 14 residues. In nucleotides, the CDR3 is TGTGCCAGCAGCTTATCAGGGTCTGGAAACACCATATATTTT. This encodes CASSLSGSGNTIYF.

The V gene is TRBV5-5, the J gene TRBJ2-2; 8 bases agree with TRBD2. The CDR3 has 17 amino acids. Germline CDR1 is SGHKS and CDR2 is YYEKEE (reference sequence). The V and J ends lost 4 bases and 7 bases, in that order; junction bases with no gene match: 15. The CDR3 region is CASSVGISGSRGGELFF. The CDR3 region has the DNA TGTGCCAGCAGCGTCGGAATCAGCGGGAGTAGGGGCGGGGAGCTGTTTTTT.

The chain has TRBV10-3 and TRBJ2-2; TRBD2 aligns across 8 bases. Trimming removed 4 bases from V and 2 bases from J; junction bases left unmatched: 6. Germline V gives CDR1 ENHRY, CDR2 SYGVKD. The CDR3 loop spans 16 amino acids. The CDR3 sequence: CAISAPAGDNTGELFF. The CDR3 region has the DNA TGTGCCATCAGTGCCCCAGCGGGAGACAACACCGGGGAGCTGTTTTTT.

The chain recombines TRBV5-6 with TRBJ1-2; no reliable D call. The V end was cut by 4 bases, the J end by 3 bases, with 13 bases between. CDR1 is SGHDT, CDR2 YYEEEE, per germline. CDR3 length equals 14 residues. The CDR3 loop is CASSAARDYYGYTF. The CDR3 DNA reads as TGTGCCAGCAGCGCGGCCCGGGATTACTATGGCTACACCTTC.

V usage is TRBV27 and J usage is TRBJ1-1; D remains ambiguous. The CDR3 spans 18 residues. Germline CDR1 MNHEY, CDR2 SMNVEV (reference sequence). V dropped 5 bases and J dropped 1 base, with 23 bases sitting between them. The CDR3 loop reads CASSPRLGRAWGNTEAFF. In DNA form, the CDR3 reads TGTGCCAGCAGTCCCCGCCTAGGGCGGGCTTGGGGGAACACTGAAGCTTTCTTT.

In the case of this clone: Other DNA sequences from this sample encode an identical CDR3 as well. The chain combines TRBV6-5 with TRBJ2-7, with a tentative D call TRBD1 (6 bases). From germline, CDR1 is MNHEY and CDR2 SVGAGI. The CDR3 contains 16 residues. Trimming removed 0 bases from V and 0 bases from J, with 12 bases in between. CDR3 region: CASSYSFGTTSYEQYF. In nucleotides, the CDR3 is TGTGCCAGCAGTTACTCTTTCGGGACAACCTCCTACGAGCAGTACTTC.

A word on this clone: Other DNA sequences in the same sample also yield this CDR3. The chain has TRBV4-1 and TRBJ2-7; possible D gene TRBD2, 5 bases. From germline, CDR1 is MGHRA and CDR2 YSYEKL. This CDR3 is built from 15 residues. Trimming cost V 0 bases and J 0 bases, with 9 bases left between them. The CDR3 DNA reads TGCGCCAGCAGCCAAGATCCGGGAAGCTCCTACGAGCAGTACTTC. It specifies CASSQDPGSSYEQYF.

This clone was counted a few times. The rearrangement uses TRBV5-8 and TRBJ1-1; D unclear. Trimming stripped 6 bases from V and 5 bases from J, with 8 bases between. Germline CDR1 is SGHTS and CDR2 is YDEGEE. The CDR3 loop spans 11 amino acids. DNA of the CDR3: TGTGCCAGCATCTACGGAACTGAAGCTTTCTTT. Protein: CASIYGTEAFF.

The chain links TRBV25-1 to TRBJ1-3, with D maybe TRBD1 (6 bases). CDR1 is MGHDK, CDR2 SYGVNS, per germline. This CDR3 region has 16 residues. Trimming took 6 bases from V and 4 from J, leaving 19 bases between them. CDR3 protein: CASSPGTTWPGNTIYF. CDR3 bases: TGTGCCAGCAGCCCCGGGACAACTTGGCCGGGAAACACCATATATTTT.

The chain couples TRBV9 to TRBJ2-7, with a weak D call TRBD1 (6 bases). The V gene's germline CDR1 is SGDLS and CDR2 YYNGEE. Deletions cut 0 bases from V and 4 bases from J, with 20 bases between. This CDR3 contains 17 residues. CDR3: CASSVDSRGTIRYEQYF. The CDR3 DNA sequence: TGTGCCAGCAGCGTAGACTCAAGGGGGACAATTAGGTACGAGCAGTACTTC.

V usage is TRBV10-2 and J usage is TRBJ2-5, with 10 positions matching TRBD2. V lost 8 bases to trimming and J lost 5 bases; unmatched junction nucleotides: 11. The CDR3 extends over 15 amino acids. Per the germline V gene, CDR1 is WSHSY and CDR2 is SAAADI. Written as DNA, the CDR3 is TGCGCCAGCGATCTAGCGGGAGAGTCGGTGGAGACCCAGTACTTC. Translating gives CASDLAGESVETQYF.

This chain connects TRBV7-2 to TRBJ2-3; D remains ambiguous. V was pared by 5 bases and J by 4 bases, with 13 bases between. Germline V lookup: CDR1 SGHTA, CDR2 FQGNSA. The CDR3 covers 14 residues. The CDR3, as DNA: TGTGCCAGCAGCGCCTACCAAAAGGCAGATACGCAGTATTTT. This sequence encodes CASSAYQKADTQYF.

CDR3 nucleotides: TGCAGCGTTGTCGGACAGGGGGCCGACGAGCAGTACTTC. Its translation: CSVVGQGADEQYF. The J gene is TRBJ2-7, the V gene TRBV29-1, with 11 bases identical to TRBD1. This CDR3 contains 13 residues. V lost 4 bases and J lost 5; bases outside the gene matches: 4. Germline CDR1 is SQVTM and CDR2 is ANQGSEA.

The table lists this clone with a count of one. The chain couples TRBV2 to TRBJ1-4, with D possibly being TRBD1 (6 bases). The CDR3 contains 15 residues. CDR1 and CDR2 (germline): SNHLY, FYNNEI. Trimming pared 6 bases from V and 2 bases from J, leaving 13 bases between. The CDR3 DNA follows: TGTGCCAGCAGGAGAGGACAGTCCACTAATGAAAAACTGTTTTTT. Protein sequence: CASRRGQSTNEKLFF.

Regarding this clone: The sample holds other DNA sequences that translate to the same CDR3. This sequence joins TRBV7-9 and TRBJ2-1; 7 bases are shared with TRBD1. V dropped 4 bases and J dropped 1; count of bases not matched to a gene: 4. The CDR3 runs to 15 residues. Germline V gene sequence: CDR1 SEHNR, CDR2 FQNEAQ (reference sequence). The CDR3 is CASSSTGVSYNEQFF. Here the CDR3 DNA reads TGTGCCAGCAGCTCTACAGGGGTTTCCTACAATGAGCAGTTCTTC.

The J gene is TRBJ2-7, the V gene TRBV9; 7 nucleotides line up with TRBD2. The CDR3 totals 15 residues. Per the germline V gene, CDR1 is SGDLS and CDR2 is YYNGEE. With V trimmed by 0 bases and J by 7 bases, 10 bases remained unmatched. This CDR3 reads CASSVGVAGLGEQYF. The CDR3 nucleotides read TGTGCCAGCAGCGTAGGAGTAGCGGGCCTTGGGGAGCAGTACTTC.